The 3 T cell receptor beta chains presented below share a single source sample, sequenced in a study of blood T cell repertoires in COVID-19. Profiling relied on immunoSEQ multiplex PCR, and the TCRdb table lists in-frame clones only, not all of them. The table has about 300,000 clones, around nine tenths seen once. Material for sequencing was peripheral blood. Every receptor here comes from a young woman with COVID-19, enrolled during active disease.

V gene TRBV5-4 combines with J gene TRBJ2-2; unclear D gene. V was cut by 4 bases and J by 5 bases, with 12 bases left in between. In germline, CDR1 is SGHNT, CDR2 YYREEE (reference sequence). The CDR3 has 14 amino acids. The DNA of the CDR3 is TGTGCCAGCAGCCGTCGGAGTCGGACCGGGGAGCTGTTTTTT. Translation gives CASSRRSRTGELFF.

The rearrangement uses TRBV28 and TRBJ2-5, with TRBD2 matching over 7 bases. The CDR3 has 15 residues. Germline lookup yields CDR1 MDHEN and CDR2 SYDVKM. Unmatched junction bases numbered 10, after V lost 3 bases and J lost 6 bases. The CDR3 loop is CASSLGGSSRKTQYF. CDR3 DNA: TGTGCCAGCAGTTTGGGCGGGAGTTCTCGGAAGACCCAGTACTTC.

The chain is built from TRBV11-2 and TRBJ2-7; possible D gene TRBD2, 6 bases. In germline, CDR1 is SGHAT, CDR2 FQNNGV. The CDR3 consists of 15 residues. The germline V and J ends were trimmed by 4 bases and 3 bases, with 16 bases remaining between them. The CDR3 nucleotides read TGTGCCAGCAGCTCAGTTGACTGGGGGGACTACGAGCAGTACTTC. It codes for CASSSVDWGDYEQYF.